This entry concerns a single TCR beta chain. Its antigen is still unknown. V dropped 5 bases and J dropped 6 bases, with 11 bases sitting between them. Germline assignment: CDR1 SNHLY and CDR2 FYNNEI. The CDR3 sequence is 14 residues long. The data were taken from a study of T cell responses to AZD1222 COVID-19 vaccine. Notes on the study in general: Spike-specific TCR breadth and depth were elevated following two AZD1222 doses. Donors were chiefly white British, with a greater number of females, and clonal diversity was perhaps underestimated.

The method was immunoSEQ multiplex PCR; TCRdb's version includes in-frame clones alone and lacks a portion of them. The repertoire holds around 140,000 clones, with 91% as singletons. Second-dose timings of about 4 or about 12 weeks were pooled. This clonotype was sampled from an adult who received the AZD1222 COVID-19 vaccine. Sequenced here: peripheral blood, sampled 28 days after the second AZD1222 dose. The chain employs TRBV2 and TRBJ1-6, with D perhaps TRBD1 (6 bases). CDR3 bases: TGTGCCAGCAGTACCCGGACAGCTAATTCACCCCTCCACTTT. It codes for CASSTRTANSPLHF.